This T cell receptor (beta chain) came from a study of blood T cell repertoires in COVID-19. Study details: Acute and convalescent COVID-19 specimens originated in the United States, Italy and Spain.

Per the authors' pipeline: Reference gene primer amplification gave nucleated cell count estimates. Generated by immunoSEQ multiplex PCR, the TCRdb table keeps only in-frame clones and is missing some. V and J calls plus clone size are reproduced from that table; the DNA served to infer D and trimming. The sample contains under 95,000 clones, 87% of which appear only once. Germline loops: CDR1 KGHSH, CDR2 LQKENI. The CDR3 has 16 amino acids. Trimming pared 0 bases from V and 7 bases from J, leaving 18 bases between. The sequenced material came from peripheral blood. This TCR was recovered from a woman older than 75 with acute or convalescent COVID-19. The rearrangement links TRBV18 to TRBJ1-2; the D is unclear. The CDR3 bases are TGTGCCAGCTCACCACCGGTGGGCCCCGAGAAACGTGGCTACACCTTC. It codes for CASSPPVGPEKRGYTF.